Presented here are 30 T cell receptor beta chains from one specimen sequenced in a study of cytomegalovirus exposure and HLA in healthy donors. The PCR employed 60 Vbeta primers together with 13 Jbeta primers. The table came from immunoSEQ multiplex PCR; TCRdb's copy has only in-frame clones and leaves some out. The sample holds 130,000 to 150,000 clones, about 80% seen once. Sample: PBMCs. Receptor source: a man aged 35-49 years in good health and CMV-seropositive.

This chain joins TRBV19 and TRBJ2-3; D remains unclear. Germline-derived CDR1 and CDR2 are LNHDA and SQIVND (reference sequence). Trimming pared 1 base from V and 6 bases from J, leaving 11 bases between. There are 14 residues in the CDR3. The CDR3: CASSIASRADTQYF. The CDR3 DNA reads TGTGCCAGTAGTATAGCTTCGCGAGCGGATACGCAGTATTTT.

This clone was seen repeatedly, ten times or more. This chain connects TRBV19 to TRBJ2-5; weak D call: TRBD1 (6 bases). The CDR3 loop spans 14 amino acids. Per the germline V gene, CDR1 is LNHDA and CDR2 is SQIVND (reference sequence). Trimming stripped 3 bases from V and 5 bases from J, with 13 bases between. The CDR3 coding sequence is TGTGCCAGTAGTATGACGGCAGGGGCCGAGACCCAGTACTTC. Amino acids: CASSMTAGAETQYF. Using reference TRBV19 and TRBJ2-5 for the parts outside the CDR3, the full variable domain is DGGITQSPKYLFRKEGQNVTLSCEQNLNHDAMYWYRQDPGQGLRLIYYSQIVNDFQKGDIAEGYSVSREKKESFPLTVTSAQKNPTAFYLCASSMTAGAETQYFGPGTRLLVL.

V usage is TRBV29-1 and J usage is TRBJ1-2; D not certain. This CDR3 has 16 amino acids. In germline, CDR1 is SQVTM, CDR2 ANQGSEA. The ends were cut back, 0 bases at V and 0 bases at J, with 14 bases in the middle. The CDR3 nucleotides read TGCAGCGTTGAAGATCGGCGCAGCGATGCTAACTATGGCTACACCTTC. It yields the protein CSVEDRRSDANYGYTF. The entire variable domain, with the rest obtained from reference TRBV29-1 and TRBJ1-2, is as follows: SAVISQKPSRDICQRGTSLTIQCQVDSQVTMMFWYRQQPGQSLTLIATANQGSEATYESGFVIDKFPISRPNLTFSTLTVSNMSPEDSSIYLCSVEDRRSDANYGYTFGSGTRLTVV.

This clone was recorded only once. The chain combines TRBV30 with TRBJ1-2; D may be TRBD1 (5 bases). V shed 2 bases and J shed 1 base, with 17 bases lying between them. The germline V gene encodes CDR1 GTSNPN and CDR2 SVGIG (reference sequence). The CDR3 contains 16 residues. The CDR3 is CAWSPPGQGGNYGYTF. In nucleotides, the CDR3 is TGTGCCTGGAGTCCCCCAGGGCAGGGTGGTAACTATGGCTACACCTTC.

V gene TRBV7-8 combines with J gene TRBJ2-5; 7 bases match TRBD2. The V gene's germline CDR1 is SGHVS and CDR2 FQNEAQ. V gave up 4 bases and J gave up 4 bases; unmatched junction bases: 6. The CDR3 loop spans 14 amino acids. The DNA for the CDR3 is TGTGCCAGCAGCTACGGGAGGAGGGGAGAGACCCAGTACTTC. This sequence encodes CASSYGRRGETQYF.

The chain uses TRBV4-1 and TRBJ2-7, with 10 bases identical to TRBD1. V was pared by 4 bases and J by 3 bases, with 9 bases of the junction left unmatched. Germline V gene lookup returns CDR1 MGHRA and CDR2 YSYEKL. The CDR3 spans 16 residues. In nucleotides, the CDR3 is TGCGCCAGCAGCCTTACCGGACAGGGGGGGAACTACGAGCAGTACTTC. Protein: CASSLTGQGGNYEQYF.

The CDR3 here is CASSVDGYSGQPQHF. The CDR3 DNA sequence: TGTGCCAGCAGCGTAGACGGCTATAGCGGTCAGCCCCAGCATTTT. V gene TRBV9 combines with J gene TRBJ1-5; D uncertain. The CDR3 loop spans 15 amino acids. Trimming shortened V by 0 bases and J by 6 bases, and 13 bases separated the two germline ends. CDR1 and CDR2 (germline): SGDLS, YYNGEE.

The chain links TRBV7-3 to TRBJ2-3, with D maybe TRBD2 (6 bases). The CDR3 length is 17 residues. The V and J ends lost 5 bases and 2 bases respectively, with 20 bases between them. CDR1 is SGHTA, CDR2 FQGTGA, per germline. The CDR3 is CASSPSGAGPYTDTQYF. The CDR3 nucleotides are TGTGCCAGCAGCCCCTCAGGTGCGGGGCCCTACACAGATACGCAGTATTTT.

This chain connects TRBV11-2 to TRBJ2-5; 13 bases match TRBD2. The CDR3 spans 15 residues. V dropped 5 bases and J dropped 5; count of bases not matched to a gene: 5. Germline assignment: CDR1 SGHAT and CDR2 FQNNGV. In nucleotides, the CDR3 is TGTGCCAGCAGCGAAGGGACTAGCGGGGTGGAGACCCAGTACTTC. As protein: CASSEGTSGVETQYF.

The V and J genes are TRBV12-5 and TRBJ2-2; D is uncertain. Germline-derived CDR1 and CDR2 are LGHNT and FRNRAP. Trimming pared 1 base from V and 8 bases from J, leaving 8 bases between. The CDR3 is made up of 13 amino acids. Written as DNA, the CDR3 is TGTGCTAGTGGTTTGGAGATGAGGGGGGAGCTGTTTTTT. Its protein is CASGLEMRGELFF. The full variable domain, rest sourced from reference TRBV12-5 and TRBJ2-2, is DARVTQTPRHKVTEMGQEVTMRCQPILGHNTVFWYRQTMMQGLELLAYFRNRAPLDDSGMPKDRFSAEMPDATLATLKIQPSEPRDSAVYFCASGLEMRGELFFGEGSRLTVL.

V is TRBV6-1 and J is TRBJ2-7; 14 nucleotides line up with TRBD2. Trimming removed 10 bases from V and 7 bases from J; junction bases left unmatched: 9. The CDR3 has 14 residues. Germline V gives CDR1 MNHNS, CDR2 SASEGT. The CDR3 spells CATGTSGRIGEQYF. CDR3 in DNA: TGTGCCACGGGGACTAGCGGGAGAATAGGGGAGCAGTACTTC.

V usage is TRBV7-2 and J usage is TRBJ2-7; 7 nucleotides agree with TRBD1. Germline values: CDR1 SGHTA, CDR2 FQGNSA. This CDR3 is 13 amino acids long. J was trimmed by 6 bases and V by 0 bases; bases with no gene match: 2. The CDR3 bases are TGTGCCAGCAGCTTAGCGCAGGGGGTCGAGCAGTACTTC. Its protein product is CASSLAQGVEQYF.

V and J are TRBV7-2 and TRBJ1-1, with D tentatively TRBD1 (5 bases). CDR3 size: 15 residues. The ends were cut back, 2 bases at V and 3 bases at J, with 13 bases in the middle. The V gene's germline CDR1 is SGHTA and CDR2 FQGNSA. In nucleotides, the CDR3 is TGTGCCAGCAGCTTACCCCCAGGGTGGCACACTGAAGCTTTCTTT. It is translated as CASSLPPGWHTEAFF.

The chain combines TRBV9 with TRBJ1-4, with 7 bases fitting TRBD1. In germline, CDR1 is SGDLS, CDR2 YYNGEE. The CDR3 is 15 amino acids. Unmatched junction bases numbered 3, after V lost 0 bases and J lost 4 bases. CDR3 sequence reads: CASSVGDSLNEKLFF. The CDR3 nucleotides are TGTGCCAGCAGCGTAGGGGACAGCCTTAATGAAAAACTGTTTTTT.

This clone was picked up a small number of times. The V gene is TRBV6-4, the J gene TRBJ2-3; 9 bases match TRBD1. Germline CDR1 reads MRHNA; CDR2 reads SNTAGT. There are 14 residues in the CDR3. Trimming cost V 6 bases and J 4 bases; bases outside gene matches: 5. In DNA form, the CDR3 reads TGTGCCAGCAGCGGGGACAGGGCATCAGATACGCAGTATTTT. It specifies CASSGDRASDTQYF.

The chain recombines TRBV5-1 with TRBJ2-7; TRBD1 might be the D (5 bases). Deletions cut 4 bases from V and 0 bases from J, with 20 bases between. Germline values: CDR1 SGHRS, CDR2 YFSETQ. The CDR3 length is 17 residues. The CDR3 region is CASSLSRGIRSSYEQYF. For the CDR3, the DNA is TGCGCCAGCAGCCTCTCTAGGGGAATTAGGAGCTCCTACGAGCAGTACTTC. Supplemented by reference TRBV5-1 and TRBJ2-7, the full variable domain reads KAGVTQTPRYLIKTRGQQVTLSCSPISGHRSVSWYQQTPGQGLQFLFEYFSETQRNKGNFPGRFSGRQFSNSRSEMNVSTLELGDSALYLCASSLSRGIRSSYEQYFGPGTRLTVT.

This clone was seen only a few times. This chain joins TRBV18 and TRBJ2-7; 7 bases align to TRBD1. Germline V lookup: CDR1 KGHSH, CDR2 LQKENI. Losses at the gene ends were 0 bases for V and 6 bases for J; bases not matched to a gene: 8. The CDR3 runs 15 residues. The CDR3 bases are TGTGCCAGCTCACCACCAACAGGGGCGATCGTCGAGCAGTACTTC. Protein: CASSPPTGAIVEQYF.

The V gene is TRBV7-9, the J gene TRBJ2-1; 10 nucleotides line up with TRBD2. This CDR3 is built from 17 residues. Trimming removed 2 bases from V and 7 bases from J; junction bases left unmatched: 11. Germline V gives CDR1 SEHNR, CDR2 FQNEAQ (reference sequence). CDR3 loop: CASSLKSAGGSFNEQFF. The DNA of the CDR3 is TGTGCCAGCAGCTTAAAATCAGCGGGGGGGAGCTTTAATGAGCAGTTCTTC.

The chain combines TRBV5-1 with TRBJ1-4; D gene unclear. Germline V CDR1 and CDR2: SGHRS, YFSETQ. The CDR3 totals 15 residues. The V end was cut by 0 bases, the J end by 3 bases, with 9 bases between. CDR3 amino acids: CASSLVPVSNEKLFF. DNA for the CDR3: TGCGCCAGCAGCTTGGTCCCGGTATCTAATGAAAAACTGTTTTTT.

V usage is TRBV4-1 and J usage is TRBJ1-1; D not certain. Trimming left V 4 bases short and J 5 bases short, with 5 bases between. CDR1 is MGHRA and CDR2 is YSYEKL in the germline V gene. This CDR3 is 11 amino acids long. For the CDR3, the DNA is TGCGCCAGCAGCCGAGGGACTGAAGCTTTCTTT. The encoded protein is CASSRGTEAFF.

The J gene is TRBJ2-1, the V gene TRBV27, with 12 nucleotides matching TRBD2. This CDR3 comprises 19 residues. The germline V gene has CDR1 MNHEY and CDR2 SMNVEV (reference sequence). J lost 0 bases, V lost 2 bases, and 8 bases had no gene match. DNA for the CDR3: TGTGCCAGCAGTTTAGAAAGGCTAGCGGGGGGGGGCTCCTACAATGAGCAGTTCTTC. This gives the protein CASSLERLAGGGSYNEQFF.

The rearrangement links TRBV5-4 to TRBJ2-7, with 7 bases identical to TRBD2. V was pared by 4 bases and J by 12 bases, with 22 bases of the junction left unmatched. The CDR3 loop spans 16 amino acids. Germline CDR1 reads SGHNT; CDR2 reads YYREEE (reference sequence). In DNA form, the CDR3 reads TGTGCCAGCAGCCCGATTGCCGGGACTGCGGGGAGGGGACTGTACTTC. Protein product: CASSPIAGTAGRGLYF.

This clone was detected once. The V call is TRBV9, the J call TRBJ2-1, with a tentative D call TRBD2 (6 bases). Germline lookup yields CDR1 SGDLS and CDR2 YYNGEE. Trimming left V 2 bases short and J 8 bases short, with 17 bases between. The CDR3 consists of 15 residues. Written as DNA, the CDR3 is TGTGCCAGCAGCGTCGCCCCGACTAGTTTTGATGAGCAGTTCTTC. Amino acid sequence: CASSVAPTSFDEQFF.

V usage is TRBV11-3 and J usage is TRBJ2-1; D is unresolved. Germline V CDR1 and CDR2: SGHNT, YENEEA. The CDR3 runs 15 residues. V was shortened by 4 bases and J by 0 bases, with 10 bases between the two germline ends. The CDR3 loop is CASSYSALSYNEQFF. The CDR3 nucleotides are TGTGCCAGCAGCTACTCCGCCCTCTCCTACAATGAGCAGTTCTTC.

The chain is built from TRBV2 and TRBJ1-2, with unresolved D. Germline-derived CDR1 and CDR2 are SNHLY and FYNNEI. The CDR3 has 13 residues. With 5 bases removed from V and 7 bases from J, the gap between germline ends came to 14 bases. CDR3 region: CASSSGEPSGYTF. Here the CDR3 DNA reads TGTGCCAGCAGTTCCGGGGAGCCGAGTGGCTACACCTTC.

The V call is TRBV6-1, the J call TRBJ2-5; 8 bases align to TRBD2. The J segment lost 4 bases and the V segment lost 10 bases, leaving 5 bases of the junction unmatched. The CDR3 contains 12 residues. Germline CDR1 is MNHNS and CDR2 is SASEGT. The CDR3 sequence is CATGTRGETQYF. The CDR3, as DNA: TGTGCCACCGGGACTAGAGGAGAGACCCAGTACTTC.

The genes are TRBV30 and TRBJ1-4; 8 bases match TRBD1. V gave up 4 bases and J gave up 8 bases; unmatched junction bases: 9. Germline assignment: CDR1 GTSNPN and CDR2 SVGIG (reference sequence). The CDR3 runs to 14 residues. CDR3 sequence reads: CAWNVGQVYEKLFF. DNA of the CDR3: TGTGCCTGGAATGTGGGACAGGTATACGAAAAACTGTTTTTT.

V and J are TRBV6-5 and TRBJ2-3, with 7 bases matching TRBD2. V was clipped by 10 bases and J by 0 bases; unmatched bases: 7. Germline CDR1 is MNHEY and CDR2 is SVGAGI. This CDR3 has 14 residues. CDR3 in DNA: TGTGCCACGTGGCGGCGGGGGAGCACAGATACGCAGTATTTT. The encoded protein is CATWRRGSTDTQYF.

This chain uses TRBV5-4 with TRBJ2-3; D uncertain. CDR1 and CDR2 from the germline V gene are SGHNT and YYREEE (reference sequence). CDR3 length equals 14 residues. V was shortened by 1 base and J by 0 bases, with 6 bases between the two germline ends. The DNA for the CDR3 is TGTGCCAGCAGCTTGTCCCATAGCACAGATACGCAGTATTTT. Its translation is CASSLSHSTDTQYF.

Comments on this clone: Its ends do not fully match the called genes, so a read error is possible. This chain links TRBV7-9 with TRBJ1-2; D call uncertain. This CDR3 spans 15 amino acids. CDR1 is SEHNR and CDR2 is FQNEAQ in the germline V gene (reference sequence). CDR3 protein: CSSSFRSSEGYGYTF. The CDR3 nucleotides are TGTTCCAGCAGCTTTCGGTCCTCGGAGGGCTATGGCTACACCTTC.